This TCR beta chain was sequenced in a study of vaccination and CD4 T cells after COVID-19. Study background: Mild disease affected nine convalescent patients and severe disease one, all SARS-CoV-2 positive by nasal swab PCR. Control cultures received a CEFX pool, an HIV-1 Nef pool, or no peptide.

CDR3 length: 15 residues. CDR1 is SGHDN and CDR2 is FVKESK in the germline V gene. The trim removed 4 bases at V and 5 bases at J, leaving 10 bases unmatched. Findings and limits, study-wide: Convalescent patients displayed spike mono-reactivity in 304 of 307 vaccine-specific clones.

Treatment in this sample: approximately nine-day PBMC culture with coronavirus spike peptide pools or control peptides (ViraFEST assay). Under the ViraFEST approach, antigen-specific T cells were expanded with peptide pools and TCRs subsequently sequenced. Concerning this clonotype itself: Antigen specificity is unknown.

At the Johns Hopkins FTIC core, DNA taken from cultured CD4+ T cells was sequenced by way of the Oncomine TCR Beta short-read assay. TCRdb independently ran MiXCR on the PCR reads; one entry per CDR3 protein. The repertoire holds about 18,000 distinct CDR3 sequences, with less than 85% as singletons. The clonotype originates from a human donor who had recovered from COVID-19. This chain uses TRBV14 with TRBJ1-2; 7 bases agree with TRBD1. The material sequenced was CD4+ T cells from blood, cultured in vitro. CDR3 loop: CASSLGQAQRYGYTF. CDR3 in DNA: TGTGCCAGCAGCCTCGGACAGGCACAGCGGTATGGCTACACCTTC.